The rows below give T cell receptor beta chains drawn from one sample of a study of T cell repertoires in cytomegalovirus infection. One entry per CDR3 protein, called by TCRdb with MiXCR from the reads. The table has 680,000 or so distinct CDR3 sequences, 35% to 40% seen once. Sequencing was carried out using PBMCs. These receptors were obtained from a human donor in good health (CMV status not recorded). Some clones in this sample may be carry-over from other donors' samples. Each CDR3 is given with its conserved first and last residue. The D gene is left open where the match is weak. Some rows have no size entry. The others give once, few or many, or a class for an expanded clone.

. | TRBJ1-2 | . | TRBV20-1 | TGCAGTGCTAGTAGGGTTGATGGCTATGGCTACACCTTC | CSASRVDGYGYTF
. | TRBJ1-1 | . | TRBV10-1 | TGCGCCAGCAGTCGACACCCGACGAACACTGAAGCTTTCTTT | CASSRHPTNTEAFF
. | TRBJ2-3 | few | TRBV7-9 | TGTGCCAGCAGCTCCGCCCGCGGATTCACAGATACGCAGTATTTT | CASSSARGFTDTQYF
. | TRBJ1-5 | . | TRBV10-3 | TGTGCCATCAGGGGGGGGGGCGGTCAGCCCCAGCATTTT | CAIRGGGGQPQHF
. | TRBJ1-2 | . | TRBV6-1 | TGTGCCAGCAGTGCGGGGCCCCCGAGAGCTAACTATGGCTACACCTTC | CASSAGPPRANYGYTF
TRBD1 | TRBJ1-4 | few | TRBV28 | TGTGCCAGCAGGGCCGGGGGACCGGGACAGGGACTTGAAAAACTGTTTTTT | CASRAGGPGQGLEKLFF
. | TRBJ1-1 | . | TRBV7-4 | TGTGCCAGCAGCGGAATTGGGGGGTCCACTGAAGCTTTCTTT | CASSGIGGSTEAFF
. | TRBJ2-4 | many | TRBV7-6 | TGTGCCAGCAGCCCAGTTGGGGTAGAAAACATTCAGTACTTC | CASSPVGVENIQYF
. | TRBJ2-7 | . | TRBV7-6 | TGTGCCAGCAGCTTAGCACCTCGGGCGGACCCCTACGAGCAGTACTTC | CASSLAPRADPYEQYF
. | TRBJ1-1 | . | TRBV28 | TGTGCCAGCAGTTTCCCCGGTGAAGCTTTCTTT | CASSFPGEAFF
. | TRBJ1-3 | few | TRBV5-1 | TGCGCCAGCAGGGGGGAAGTCTCTGGAAACACCATATATTTT | CASRGEVSGNTIYF
. | TRBJ2-1 | . | TRBV4-1 | TGCGCCAGCAGCGAAGCCCCTCATGAGGAGCAGTTCTTC | CASSEAPHEEQFF
. | TRBJ1-5 | . | TRBV6-1 | TGTGCCAGCAGATCGGGGAGCAATCAGCCCCAGCATTTT | CASRSGSNQPQHF
. | TRBJ2-3 | . | TRBV6-1 | TGTGCCAGCCAGAGGTTCCATACAGAAACGCAGTATTTT | CASQRFHTETQYF
. | TRBJ1-1 | . | TRBV20-1 | TGCAGTGCTAGCCGGGACACTCCTGAAGCTTTCTTT | CSASRDTPEAFF
. | TRBJ2-1 | many | TRBV7-2 | TGTGCCAGCAGCTACCGGGACAAACGATACAATGAGCAGTTCTTC | CASSYRDKRYNEQFF
. | TRBJ1-2 | . | TRBV6-5 | TGTGCCAGCAGATCCGACCGGGACGGCAAGTATGGCTACACCTTC | CASRSDRDGKYGYTF
. | TRBJ2-7 | few | TRBV12-3/TRBV12-4 | TGTGCCAGCAGTTTGGTGGAGAACGAGCAGTACTTC | CASSLVENEQYF
. | TRBJ1-4 | many | TRBV7-8 | TGTGCCAGCAGCTTAGCGTTCGGGGGCGCGTCTGAAAAACTGTTTTTT | CASSLAFGGASEKLFF
. | TRBJ2-7 | few | TRBV7-6 | TGTGCCAGCAGCTCCCTAGTGGCAGGAGCCTACGAGCAGTACTTC | CASSSLVAGAYEQYF
. | TRBJ1-1 | . | TRBV19 | TGTGCCAGTAGTATCTGGACTGGGTCGGACACTGAAGCTTTCTTT | CASSIWTGSDTEAFF
. | TRBJ1-4 | . | TRBV12-3/TRBV12-4 | TGTGCCAGCAGTCCGCTAGGGTGGTCTAATGAAAAAATGTTTTTT | CASSPLGWSNEKMFF
TRBD1 | TRBJ2-7 | . | TRBV6-6 | TGTGCCAGCAGTCCGTTGGGACAGCAGACGGGCGAGCAGTACTTC | CASSPLGQQTGEQYF
TRBD1 | TRBJ2-1 | . | TRBV4-1 | TGCGCCAGCAGCCAAGGACGAGGAGGGACAGGGCGATACAATGAGCAGTTCTTC | CASSQGRGGTGRYNEQFF
. | TRBJ1-5 | . | TRBV28 | TGTGCCAGCAGTTCCCCGTCCGGGTATAGCAATCAGCCCCAGCATTTT | CASSSPSGYSNQPQHF
. | TRBJ1-5 | . | TRBV7-3 | TGTGCCAGCAGCGGAGAGGGCGGGGGTTATAGCAATCAGCCCCAGCATTTT | CASSGEGGGYSNQPQHF
TRBD2 | TRBJ2-4 | few | TRBV6-1 | TGTGCCAGCAGCCCCCAGGGACTAGCGGGAGAGGGCATTCAGTACTTC | CASSPQGLAGEGIQYF
TRBD2 | TRBJ2-7 | . | TRBV7-2 | TGTGCCAGCAGCTTAGCGGTGGGACAGATTATAGCGGGAGCGGGCGAGCAGTACTTC | CASSLAVGQIIAGAGEQYF
TRBD1 | TRBJ1-2 | few | TRBV27 | TGTGCCAGCAGTTACCGGACAGGGAATGGCTACACCTTC | CASSYRTGNGYTF
. | TRBJ1-5 | . | TRBV28 | TGTGCCAGCAGTTTGAAACGGGGGCTGAGCAATCAGCCCCAGCATTTT | CASSLKRGLSNQPQHF
. | TRBJ1-1 | few | TRBV30 | TGTGCCTGGGGACGGACTGAAGCTTTCTTT | CAWGRTEAFF
. | TRBJ2-1 | . | TRBV6-1 | TGTGCCAGCAGCCAAAGGGGGTGGGAGGACTCCTACAATGAGCAGTTCTTC | CASSQRGWEDSYNEQFF
. | TRBJ1-6 | few | TRBV6-5 | TGTGCCAGCAGTTCGTTGGGGTCGGGGGATAATTCACCCCTCCACTTT | CASSSLGSGDNSPLHF
. | TRBJ1-1 | few | TRBV5-6 | TGTGCCAGCAACCCACAGGAACGGAACACTGAAGCTTTCTTT | CASNPQERNTEAFF
. | TRBJ2-4 | . | TRBV7-9 | TGTGCCAGCAGCTTAGTTGGCAAGCGAGACATTCAGTACTTC | CASSLVGKRDIQYF
. | TRBJ2-5 | . | TRBV2 | TGTGCCAGCACTGGTTTTCTGGGGGTCAAGACCCAGTACTTC | CASTGFLGVKTQYF
TRBD1 | TRBJ1-2 | . | TRBV28 | TGTGCCAGCAGTTTATCCCTCGGGACAGGGGGCGGTGGCTATGGCTACACCTTC | CASSLSLGTGGGGYGYTF
TRBD2 | TRBJ2-3 | . | TRBV12-3/TRBV12-4 | TGTGCCAGCAGTTTTGCGAGCGGGAGTATAGATACGCAGTATTTT | CASSFASGSIDTQYF
. | TRBJ2-1 | . | TRBV7-2 | TGTGCCAGCAGCTTTGGAGCGGCCTCCTACAATGAGCAGTTCTTC | CASSFGAASYNEQFF
TRBD2 | TRBJ2-1 | few | TRBV10-3 | TGTGCCATCAGGTTGACTAGCGGGAGCTCCAACAATGAGCAGTTCTTC | CAIRLTSGSSNNEQFF
. | TRBJ1-2 | . | TRBV7-6 | TGTGCCAGCAGGGGGCAAGGAGATGGCTACACCTTC | CASRGQGDGYTF
. | TRBJ2-7 | . | TRBV27 | TGTGTCAGCAGTATGGCCGTCTCCTACGAGCAGTACTTC | CVSSMAVSYEQYF
TRBD1 | TRBJ1-5 | many | TRBV12-3/TRBV12-4 | TGTGCCAGCAGTTTGACGGGACAGGGAAATCAGCCCCAGCATTTT | CASSLTGQGNQPQHF